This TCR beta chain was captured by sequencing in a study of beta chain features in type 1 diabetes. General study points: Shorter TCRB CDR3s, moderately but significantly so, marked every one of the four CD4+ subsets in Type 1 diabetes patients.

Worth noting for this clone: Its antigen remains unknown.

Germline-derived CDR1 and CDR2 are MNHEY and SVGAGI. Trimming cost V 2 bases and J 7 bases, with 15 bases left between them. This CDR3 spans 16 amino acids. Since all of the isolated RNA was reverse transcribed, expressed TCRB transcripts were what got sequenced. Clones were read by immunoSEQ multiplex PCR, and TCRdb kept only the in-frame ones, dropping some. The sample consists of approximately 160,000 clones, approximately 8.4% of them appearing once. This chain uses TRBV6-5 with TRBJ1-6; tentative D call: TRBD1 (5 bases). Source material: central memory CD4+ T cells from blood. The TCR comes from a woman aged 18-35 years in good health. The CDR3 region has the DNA TGTGCCAGCAGTTACAAGGGACCAGGGAGGAATTCACCCCTCCACTTT. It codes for CASSYKGPGRNSPLHF.